Listed here is a single T cell receptor (beta chain). The assay was immunoSEQ multiplex PCR, and TCRdb's table has in-frame clones only and misses some. Of 150,000 to 180,000 clones listed, about 86% were seen once; the top ten hold 29%. This specimen belongs to a study of blood T cell repertoires in COVID-19. The overall study: Acute-phase and convalescent COVID-19 samples originated in the United States, Italy and Spain. From T cells, B-cell-depleted T cells, or PBMCs came the material, which was cDNA or gDNA.

The CDR3 totals 17 residues. CDR1 is SNHLY and CDR2 is FYNNEI in the germline V gene. Trimming took 4 bases from V and 2 from J; bases not matched to a gene: 12. The rearrangement links TRBV2 to TRBJ1-2, with TRBD1 matching over 8 bases. The TCR sequence derives from a woman aged 55-69 years with acute or convalescent COVID-19. Sequencing used peripheral blood. The CDR3 DNA reads as TGTGCCAGCAGTGGTCGGGGCAGGGGGCTCTCGAACTATGGCTACACCTTC. As protein: CASSGRGRGLSNYGYTF.